These 18 T cell receptor beta chains were all obtained from the same sample, sequenced in a study of human thymus T cells. The assay was immunoSEQ multiplex PCR, and TCRdb's table has in-frame clones only and misses some. The sample includes some 120,000 clones, around 94% seen only once; the top ten take around 0.025%. Thymic tissue was derived from resections collected during corrective heart surgery. Sample: thymus tissue. The receptors come from a boy under two years old with a congenital heart defect but otherwise immunologically healthy.

V usage is TRBV5-6 and J usage is TRBJ2-6; D unresolved. This CDR3 region has 19 residues. Trimming shortened V by 1 base and J by 0 bases, and 17 bases separated the two germline ends. Germline assignment: CDR1 SGHDT and CDR2 YYEEEE. The DNA for the CDR3 is TGTGCCAGCAGCTTGCCTCAGACACCATGGGGCTCTGGGGCCAACGTCCTGACTTTC. Protein: CASSLPQTPWGSGANVLTF.

This chain uses TRBV5-1 with TRBJ2-3; 9 bases map to TRBD2. The CDR3 runs to 18 residues. CDR1 and CDR2 from the germline V gene are SGHRS and YFSETQ. With V trimmed by 3 bases and J by 2 bases, 13 bases remained unmatched. CDR3 protein: CASSSHHPSGDFTDTQYF. The CDR3 DNA reads as TGCGCCAGCAGCTCTCACCACCCTAGCGGGGATTTCACAGATACGCAGTATTTT.

Turning to this clone: An end of the junction does not agree with germline; a read error may underlie this. The rearrangement links TRBV27 to TRBJ1-2, with 7 positions matching TRBD1. CDR3 size: 14 residues. Germline V gene sequence: CDR1 MNHEY, CDR2 SMNVEV (reference sequence). This chain's CDR3 is CAGSSHRGPGGYTF. CDR3 DNA sequence: TGTGCCGGCAGTAGTCACAGGGGCCCTGGGGGCTACACCTTC.

V gene TRBV30 combines with J gene TRBJ2-3; D unclear. There are 14 residues in the CDR3. The ends were cut back, 3 bases at V and 2 bases at J, with 12 bases in the middle. Germline CDR1 GTSNPN, CDR2 SVGIG (reference sequence). CDR3 bases: TGTGCCTGGAGATCGTCGAGGATCACAGATACGCAGTATTTT. Residues: CAWRSSRITDTQYF.

The chain has TRBV10-3 and TRBJ1-1; D unresolved. This CDR3 region has 13 residues. The V end was cut by 10 bases, the J end by 0 bases, with 12 bases between. From germline, CDR1 is ENHRY and CDR2 SYGVKD. The CDR3 region is CATFRGMNTEAFF. The CDR3 bases are TGTGCCACCTTTCGCGGGATGAACACTGAAGCTTTCTTT.

The chain joins TRBV18 to TRBJ2-1; 7 nucleotides line up with TRBD2. Germline trimming cut 6 bases from V and 7 bases from J; bases unmatched to any gene: 18. The CDR3 covers 17 residues. The germline CDR1 and CDR2 sequences are KGHSH and LQKENI. The CDR3 sequence is CASSHRQGWRGNNEQFF. CDR3 nucleotides: TGTGCCAGCTCCCACCGTCAGGGTTGGCGGGGGAATAATGAGCAGTTCTTC.

The V and J genes are TRBV4-3 and TRBJ2-7, with 11 nucleotides matching TRBD1. Germline CDR1 reads LGHNA; CDR2 reads YSLEER. The CDR3 has 15 residues. After removal of 3 bases from V and 4 bases from J, the junction contained 5 bases not matched to a gene. In DNA form, the CDR3 reads TGCGCCAGCAGCCAGGGGACAGGGGGGGGGTACGAGCAGTACTTC. This encodes CASSQGTGGGYEQYF.

The rearrangement links TRBV28 to TRBJ1-2; no reliable D call. CDR1 is MDHEN, CDR2 SYDVKM, per germline. Trimming took 0 bases from V and 4 from J, leaving 9 bases between them. CDR3 length equals 14 residues. CDR3 residues: CASSLCASSYGYTF. In DNA, the CDR3 is TGTGCCAGCAGTTTATGCGCTTCCAGCTATGGCTACACCTTC.

The chain has TRBV7-6 and TRBJ2-5; D call uncertain. Deletions cut 5 bases from V and 1 base from J, with 14 bases between. The germline gives CDR1 SGHVS, CDR2 FNYEAQ. This CDR3 contains 15 residues. The DNA for the CDR3 is TGTGCCAGCAGCCACTTTACCCGCAGCCAAGAGACCCAGTACTTC. It codes for CASSHFTRSQETQYF.

The CDR3 is CASSLEVRQAGNTIYF. The CDR3 DNA reads TGTGCCAGCAGCTTAGAGGTTAGGCAGGCTGGAAACACCATATATTTT. This chain connects TRBV7-8 to TRBJ1-3; D ambiguous. CDR1 is SGHVS and CDR2 is FQNEAQ in the germline V gene. V lost 1 base and J lost 2, with 12 bases in between. The CDR3 sequence is 16 residues long.

The chain employs TRBV29-1 and TRBJ2-3; tentative D call: TRBD1 (5 bases). The V and J ends lost 7 bases and 2 bases respectively, with 16 bases between them. From germline, CDR1 is SQVTM and CDR2 ANQGSEA. The CDR3 consists of 14 residues. The CDR3, as DNA: TGCAGCGCTAGGGGTGCCTCCAACACAGATACGCAGTATTTT. This translates into CSARGASNTDTQYF.

The chain carries TRBV9 and TRBJ2-5; either TRBD1 or TRBD2 may supply D (6 bases each). Trimming stripped 4 bases from V and 5 bases from J, with 27 bases between. CDR3 size: 18 residues. CDR1 is SGDLS and CDR2 is YYNGEE in the germline V gene. The CDR3, as DNA: TGTGCCAGCAGCCCTAGCCATTGGGGGGCTCCACAAGGGGAGACCCAGTACTTC. Translated: CASSPSHWGAPQGETQYF.

V gene TRBV14 combines with J gene TRBJ1-5; D remains ambiguous. This CDR3 is 14 amino acids long. Between the trimmed V and J ends, which lost 5 bases and 7 bases, there was a span of 15 bases. Per the germline V gene, CDR1 is SGHDN and CDR2 is FVKESK. In DNA, the CDR3 is TGTGCCAGCAGCTGGGAAAGGTTTTGGCAGCCCCAGCATTTT. It is translated as CASSWERFWQPQHF.

This clone was recorded only once. CDR3 residues: CASSANQSGTGDWETQYF. The CDR3 region has the DNA TGTGCCAGCAGTGCCAACCAATCCGGGACAGGGGACTGGGAGACCCAGTACTTC. The gene calls are TRBV6-1 and TRBJ2-5; TRBD1 agrees at 10 bases. After removal of 4 bases from V and 5 bases from J, the junction contained 16 bases not matched to a gene. This CDR3 is built from 18 residues. Germline V CDR1 and CDR2: MNHNS, SASEGT.

The chain carries TRBV19 and TRBJ2-5, with D possibly matching TRBD1 (5 bases). Germline loops: CDR1 LNHDA, CDR2 SQIVND (reference sequence). Trimming took 0 bases from V and 0 from J, leaving 8 bases between them. CDR3 length: 15 amino acids. The CDR3 bases are TGTGCCAGTAGTATAGACGGACACCACCAAGAGACCCAGTACTTC. Translating it yields CASSIDGHHQETQYF.

DNA of the CDR3: TGTGCCAGCAGTTTATCGGGACAGGGGGCTGGCTACACCTTC. As protein: CASSLSGQGAGYTF. The V call is TRBV27, the J call TRBJ1-2, with 12 bases lining up with TRBD1. Germline V gene lookup returns CDR1 MNHEY and CDR2 SMNVEV (reference sequence). V lost 0 bases, J lost 7 bases, and 0 bases stayed unmatched. This CDR3 spans 14 amino acids.

The chain employs TRBV6-6 and TRBJ2-1; D possibly corresponds to TRBD2 (5 bases). This CDR3 has 11 amino acids. V gave up 6 bases and J gave up 9 bases, with 9 bases separating them. Germline assignment: CDR1 MNHNY and CDR2 SVGAGI (reference sequence). The CDR3 here is CASRAAGEQFF. CDR3 nucleotide sequence: TGTGCCAGCAGAGCGGCTGGTGAGCAGTTCTTC.

The chain has TRBV6-1 and TRBJ2-3; no reliable D call. The CDR3 totals 12 residues. Trimming pared 6 bases from V and 3 bases from J, leaving 7 bases between. Germline V CDR1 and CDR2: MNHNS, SASEGT. For the CDR3, the DNA is TGTGCCAGCAGGCTTCGAACAGATACGCAGTATTTT. Translation: CASRLRTDTQYF.